The 15 T cell receptor beta chains listed next were all sequenced from one sample in a study of T cell repertoires in cytomegalovirus infection. TCRdb passed the reads through MiXCR, listing each CDR3 protein once. The sample shows some 450,000 distinct CDR3 sequences, about a third of them seen only once. The sample comprised PBMCs. The receptor set was obtained from a human donor in good health (CMV status not recorded). Some clones in this sample may be carry-over from other donors' samples.

This clonotype was seen at least ten times. The chain carries TRBV6-1 and TRBJ2-7; D possibly corresponds to TRBD2 (7 bases). Germline V lookup: CDR1 MNHNS, CDR2 SASEGT. The CDR3 runs to 14 residues. Deletions cut 8 bases from V and 3 bases from J, with 17 bases between. CDR3 amino acids: CASRGGREGYEQYF. For the CDR3, the DNA is TGTGCCAGCCGTGGGGGCAGGGAGGGCTACGAGCAGTACTTC.

This chain joins TRBV5-6 and TRBJ2-7; D ambiguous. Trimming left V 2 bases short and J 3 bases short, with 9 bases between. The CDR3 is 13 residues long. CDR1 is SGHDT and CDR2 is YYEEEE in the germline V gene. CDR3 in DNA: TGTGCCAGCAGCTTACGGGCCGTCTACGAGCAGTACTTC. Amino acids: CASSLRAVYEQYF.

Note on this clonotype: It may be a read error: a sequence one base away is much more abundant. The rearrangement joins TRBV28 to TRBJ1-2, with D perhaps TRBD1 (5 bases). Germline CDR1 is MDHEN and CDR2 is SYDVKM. The V end lost 9 bases, the J end lost 1 base, and 12 bases lay between the germline ends. This CDR3 contains 13 residues. The CDR3, as DNA: TGTGCCAGAAGACCAGACAGTAACTATGGCTACACCTTC. Translation gives CARRPDSNYGYTF.

This clonotype has more than one count but fewer than ten. The rearrangement joins TRBV20-1 to TRBJ1-1; D is unresolved. CDR1 is DFQATT, CDR2 SNEGSKA, per germline (reference sequence). Between the trimmed V and J ends, which lost 5 bases and 3 bases, there was a span of 10 bases. The length of the CDR3 is 12 residues. The CDR3, as DNA: TGCAGTGCTCCTCATATGGACACTGAAGCTTTCTTT. It specifies CSAPHMDTEAFF.

This clonotype was seen many times. This chain uses TRBV7-6 with TRBJ1-5; D is unclear. The V gene's germline CDR1 is SGHVS and CDR2 FNYEAQ. V lost 4 bases, J lost 2 bases, and 12 bases lay in between. The CDR3 length is 15 residues. DNA of the CDR3: TGTGCCAGCAGCTCCGGGTCCTGGGGCAATCAGCCCCAGCATTTT. Protein sequence: CASSSGSWGNQPQHF.

This rearrangement joins TRBV5-1 to TRBJ1-5; 7 positions agree with TRBD1. J was trimmed by 4 bases and V by 4 bases; bases with no gene match: 5. CDR1 is SGHRS and CDR2 is YFSETQ in the germline V gene. The CDR3 extends over 14 amino acids. The CDR3 loop reads CASSIGTENQPQHF. The CDR3 coding sequence is TGCGCCAGCAGCATTGGGACAGAGAATCAGCCCCAGCATTTT. Variable domain in full (rest from reference TRBV5-1 and TRBJ1-5): KAGVTQTPRYLIKTRGQQVTLSCSPISGHRSVSWYQQTPGQGLQFLFEYFSETQRNKGNFPGRFSGRQFSNSRSEMNVSTLELGDSALYLCASSIGTENQPQHFGDGTRLSIL.

This clonotype is a singleton in its sample. The chain has TRBV6-2 or TRBV6-3 and TRBJ2-5, with TRBD2 identical over 11 bases. This CDR3 region has 15 residues. Germline trimming cut 2 bases from V and 5 bases from J; bases unmatched to any gene: 4. Germline CDR1 reads MNHEY; CDR2 reads SVGEGT. CDR3 sequence: CASSYQGLAGETQYF. As DNA, the CDR3 is TGTGCCAGCAGTTACCAAGGACTAGCGGGTGAGACCCAGTACTTC.

The V call is TRBV5-1, the J call TRBJ2-1; tentative D call: TRBD1 (6 bases). Trimming left V 3 bases short and J 4 bases short, with 14 bases between. This CDR3 has 15 residues. Germline V CDR1 and CDR2: SGHRS, YFSETQ. CDR3 protein: CASSWVAGVYNEQFF. CDR3 in DNA: TGCGCCAGCAGCTGGGTGGCAGGGGTATACAATGAGCAGTTCTTC.

In DNA form, the CDR3 reads TGTGCCAGCAGTTTTTCTAACAGGGTGACGGACACTGAAGCTTTCTTT. Amino acid sequence: CASSFSNRVTDTEAFF. The gene calls are TRBV28 and TRBJ1-1; possibly TRBD1 for D (6 bases). The CDR3 has 16 amino acids. Germline values: CDR1 MDHEN, CDR2 SYDVKM. With 3 bases removed from V and 3 bases from J, the gap between germline ends came to 17 bases. Variable domain in full (rest from reference TRBV28 and TRBJ1-1): DVKVTQSSRYLVKRTGEKVFLECVQDMDHENMFWYRQDPGLGLRLIYFSYDVKMKEKGDIPEGYSVSREKKERFSLILESASTNQTSMYLCASSFSNRVTDTEAFFGQGTRLTVV.

Concerning this clonotype: A much larger clonotype is one base distant, so this may be a read error. The J gene is TRBJ1-2, the V gene TRBV7-8, with TRBD1 matching over 7 bases. Unmatched junction bases numbered 17, after V lost 6 bases and J lost 10 bases. In germline, CDR1 is SGHVS, CDR2 FQNEAQ. This CDR3 spans 15 amino acids. In nucleotides, the CDR3 is TGTGCCAGCAGACGCGGAGGGGGGACAGTGGTCTTCTACACCTTC. Its translation: CASRRGGGTVVFYTF.

The rearrangement joins TRBV4-1 to TRBJ1-2; 7 bases are shared with TRBD1. Germline CDR1 reads MGHRA; CDR2 reads YSYEKL. This CDR3 is 17 amino acids long. V dropped 4 bases and J dropped 2; count of bases not matched to a gene: 13. This chain's CDR3 is CASSPGGGGLGNYGYTF. CDR3 nucleotides: TGCGCCAGCAGCCCTGGGGGAGGGGGCTTGGGCAACTATGGCTACACCTTC.

This clonotype showed up just a few times. CDR3: CASSETSGGPHEQFF. The CDR3 nucleotides read TGTGCCAGCAGCGAGACTAGCGGGGGGCCTCATGAGCAGTTCTTC. The chain carries TRBV7-3 and TRBJ2-1; 13 positions match TRBD2. CDR1 SGHTA and CDR2 FQGTGA come from the germline V gene. With 5 bases clipped from V and 8 bases from J, the junction kept 6 bases outside the gene matches. The CDR3 contains 15 residues.

This clonotype was found once. The germline gene is not matched at one end of the junction; a read error may be the cause. V and J are TRBV7-2 and TRBJ2-3; 7 bases are a match to TRBD2. This CDR3 contains 15 residues. Germline lookup yields CDR1 SGHTA and CDR2 FQGNSA. Written as DNA, the CDR3 is TGTTCCAGCAGCTTAGTCGGGGGGAGCACAGATACGCAGTATTTT. This encodes CSSSLVGGSTDTQYF.

This clonotype was picked up many times. The rearrangement joins TRBV7-8 to TRBJ2-1, with 11 bases matching TRBD2. This CDR3 is 15 amino acids long. The V segment lost 5 bases and the J segment 9 bases; nucleotides outside the gene matches: 9. The V gene's germline CDR1 is SGHVS and CDR2 FQNEAQ. The CDR3 protein is CASSQISGGASEQFF. CDR3 coding DNA: TGTGCCAGCAGCCAAATTAGCGGGGGGGCTAGTGAGCAGTTCTTC.

The chain joins TRBV4-1 to TRBJ2-1, with 9 bases that match TRBD1. With 5 bases clipped from V and 6 bases from J, the junction kept 2 bases outside the gene matches. This CDR3 comprises 13 residues. Germline V lookup: CDR1 MGHRA, CDR2 YSYEKL. The CDR3 nucleotides read TGCGCCAGCAGCGTGACAGGGGGCAATGAGCAGTTCTTC. The encoded protein is CASSVTGGNEQFF.